This entry lists 2 T cell receptor beta chains sequenced from one sample in a study of blood T cell repertoires in COVID-19. TCRdb keeps only in-frame clones here, not all; method: immunoSEQ multiplex PCR. Of 75,000 or so clones listed, over 65% are singletons. The sequenced material came from peripheral blood. These receptors were collected from a woman of 80 years or more with acute or convalescent COVID-19.

This chain uses TRBV14 with TRBJ1-6, with D perhaps matching TRBD1 (6 bases). The CDR3 is 15 amino acids. The V and J ends lost 1 base and 4 bases respectively, with 8 bases between them. Germline V lookup: CDR1 SGHDN, CDR2 FVKESK. The CDR3 DNA sequence: TGTGCCAGCAGCCAAGGTCAGGGGTATAATTCACCCCTCCACTTT. This encodes CASSQGQGYNSPLHF.

CDR3 nucleotide sequence: TGTGCCTGGAGATACGGGACAGGGGTTAACAATGAGCAGTTCTTC. Its translation: CAWRYGTGVNNEQFF. The chain employs TRBV30 and TRBJ2-1, with 10 bases aligning to TRBD1. The length of the CDR3 is 15 residues. Germline trimming cut 3 bases from V and 5 bases from J; bases unmatched to any gene: 7. The germline V gene has CDR1 GTSNPN and CDR2 SVGIG (reference sequence).